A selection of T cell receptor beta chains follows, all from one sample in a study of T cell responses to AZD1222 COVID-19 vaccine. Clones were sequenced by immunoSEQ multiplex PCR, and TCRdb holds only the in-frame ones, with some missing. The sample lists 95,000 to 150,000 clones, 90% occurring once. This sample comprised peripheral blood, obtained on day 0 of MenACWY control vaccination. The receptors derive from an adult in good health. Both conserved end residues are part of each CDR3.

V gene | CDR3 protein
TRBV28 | CASSRGQLNTEAFF
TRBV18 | CASSPPGNNEQFF
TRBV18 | CASSPSDRGGSLYTF
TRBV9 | CASSSRDGTNTEAFF
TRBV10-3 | CAILDRTYEQYF
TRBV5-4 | CASSWLDRGRGYTF
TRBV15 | CATSRDRTGENQPQHF
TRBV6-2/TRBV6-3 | CASSYSSPDTQYF
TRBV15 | CATSRDLGLVSFTDTQYF
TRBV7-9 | CASSGAVGTGELFF
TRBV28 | CASSRSASGGQGQPQHF
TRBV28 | CASSSAYEQYF
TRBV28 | CASSSQGPVAVTQYF
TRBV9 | CASSPQGAHTEAFF
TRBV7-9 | CASRRGLRDSPLHF
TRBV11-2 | CASSLDRADQPQHF
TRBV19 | CASSIGVAGIYNEQFF
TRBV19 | CASRVASPAADTQYF
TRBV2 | CASSASQETQYF
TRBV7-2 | CASSRLAGAYEQYF
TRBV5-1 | CASSFRTQDLNTEAFF
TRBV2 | CASGVWTVNSNQPQHF
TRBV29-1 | CSVLRGGQNEQFF
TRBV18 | CASSGGPDTQYF
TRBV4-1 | CASSQGTGSMNTEAFF
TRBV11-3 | CAGDSSYNEQFF
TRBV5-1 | CASSLVAGNTEAFF
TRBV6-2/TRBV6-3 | CASGQREAQETQYF
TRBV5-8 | CASSLVGRSNQPQHF
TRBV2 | CASSGVIDRLLDSPLHF
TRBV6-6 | CASSYSGQGGFF
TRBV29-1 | CSVEDRVTTNEKLFF